This TCR beta chain was identified in a study of graft-versus-host responses after intestinal transplantation. Background on the study: The study gave all recipients anti-thymocyte globulin induction, then tacrolimus and steroids for 2 to 3 years. Study findings and constraints: In recipient marrow, GvH clones were found, and some appeared first in ileum or blood. Declining HvG levels early post-transplant were linked to peak circulating GvH clone levels.

TCRdb keeps only in-frame clones here, not all; method: immunoSEQ multiplex PCR. The table lists 8,000 or so clones, roughly 31% of them singletons. Irradiated stimulators labeled with violet dye, about 200,000 in number, were plated with about 200,000 CFSE-labeled responders. Sorted cells were CFSE-low CD3+CD4+ or CD3+CD8+ proliferating responders. Germline lookup yields CDR1 SGDLS and CDR2 YYNGEE. CDR3 length: 14 amino acids. V shed 2 bases and J 5 bases; nucleotides not matched to a gene: 4. The TCR sequence derives from a human patient who received an intestinal transplant. This chain links TRBV9 with TRBJ2-7; 10 nucleotides align to TRBD2. Sequencing was performed on alloreactive CD8+ T cells from a mixed lymphocyte reaction culture, taken before intestinal transplant. Described subset: CFSE-low proliferating T cells sorted from roughly six-day pre-transplant mixed lymphocyte reaction (GvH or HvG direction). The CDR3 bases are TGTGCCAGCAGCGTGGCCGGGACTAGCGACGAGCAGTACTTC. Amino acid sequence: CASSVAGTSDEQYF. The full variable domain, with the rest looked up from reference TRBV9 and TRBJ2-7, is DSGVTQTPKHLITATGQRVTLRCSPRSGDLSVYWYQQSLDQGLQFLIQYYNGEERAKGNILERFSAQQFPDLHSELNLSSLELGDSALYFCASSVAGTSDEQYFGPGTRLTVT.